Shown below are 27 T cell receptor beta chains from a single sample sequenced in a study of T cell changes during pregnancy in multiple sclerosis. This table comes from immunoSEQ multiplex PCR, and its TCRdb copy is limited to in-frame clones, with some not included. This table holds 75,000 to 100,000 clones, 90% found once. The material sequenced was peripheral blood, taken in the second trimester of pregnancy. The receptor source for this set is a female donor in good health, enrolled as a control in a pregnancy study.

V usage is TRBV7-6 and J usage is TRBJ2-1; the match to TRBD1 covers 11 bases. Germline-derived CDR1 and CDR2 are SGHVS and FNYEAQ. CDR3 length: 14 amino acids. V shed 2 bases, J shed 8 bases, and the junction held 2 bases outside the gene matches. This CDR3 reads CASSLLDRGHEQFF. The CDR3 DNA is TGTGCCAGCAGCTTATTGGACAGGGGGCATGAGCAGTTCTTC.

This chain uses TRBV7-8 with TRBJ2-3; 9 bases are shared with TRBD1. The CDR3 contains 18 residues. V shed 2 bases, J shed 2 bases, and the junction held 11 bases outside the gene matches. The germline gives CDR1 SGHVS, CDR2 FQNEAQ. The CDR3 loop reads CASSLKPRTGVNTDTQYF. DNA for the CDR3: TGTGCCAGCAGCTTAAAACCCCGGACAGGGGTCAACACAGATACGCAGTATTTT.

This clone was picked up one time. The J gene is TRBJ2-1, the V gene TRBV7-2, with TRBD2 matching 9 bases. CDR1 is SGHTA and CDR2 is FQGNSA in the germline V gene. This CDR3 comprises 17 residues. V was clipped by 3 bases and J by 2 bases; unmatched bases: 8. The CDR3 DNA follows: TGTGCCAGCAGCTTCGCTCAGACTAGCGGAGCCTACAATGAGCAGTTCTTC. Amino acids: CASSFAQTSGAYNEQFF.

The V and J genes are TRBV28 and TRBJ2-7; a possible D gene is TRBD2 (6 bases). This CDR3 has 15 amino acids. Trimming removed 3 bases at V and 3 bases at J, with 15 bases between. The germline V gene has CDR1 MDHEN and CDR2 SYDVKM. CDR3 sequence reads: CASSFNLASFYEQYF. In DNA form, the CDR3 reads TGTGCCAGCAGTTTTAACCTAGCGAGCTTCTACGAGCAGTACTTC.

The V call is TRBV5-1, the J call TRBJ2-5; 7 positions agree with TRBD2. CDR1 is SGHRS and CDR2 is YFSETQ in the germline V gene. The CDR3 has 20 residues. V shed 4 bases, J shed 2 bases, and the junction held 23 bases outside the gene matches. The CDR3, as DNA: TGCGCCAGCAGCCCCGCGGGAGTCGTGCTCTCTCTCTGGAAACAAGAGACCCAGTACTTC. Protein: CASSPAGVVLSLWKQETQYF.

The chain is built from TRBV5-1 and TRBJ2-1, with 9 bases fitting TRBD2. With 0 bases clipped from V and 4 bases from J, the junction kept 14 bases outside the gene matches. This CDR3 is 19 amino acids long. The germline CDR1 and CDR2 sequences are SGHRS and YFSETQ. The CDR3 is CASSLADRGRAFKYNEQFF. Written as DNA, the CDR3 is TGCGCCAGCAGCTTGGCTGATCGCGGGAGGGCCTTTAAGTACAATGAGCAGTTCTTC. Full variable domain (outside the CDR3, taken from reference TRBV5-1 and TRBJ2-1): KAGVTQTPRYLIKTRGQQVTLSCSPISGHRSVSWYQQTPGQGLQFLFEYFSETQRNKGNFPGRFSGRQFSNSRSEMNVSTLELGDSALYLCASSLADRGRAFKYNEQFFGPGTRLTVL.

DNA of the CDR3: TGTGCCAGCAGTTTTTACGTGCGGGGGTACAATGAGCAGTTCTTC. Residues: CASSFYVRGYNEQFF. The chain combines TRBV6-5 with TRBJ2-1; the match to TRBD2 covers 7 bases. The CDR3 has 15 residues. Germline V CDR1 and CDR2: MNHEY, SVGAGI. V was clipped by 4 bases and J by 4 bases; unmatched bases: 7.

This clone was observed a single time. The V call is TRBV28, the J call TRBJ2-6; 8 nucleotides agree with TRBD1. Germline CDR1 is MDHEN and CDR2 is SYDVKM. The junction had 5 bases not matched to a gene; V was cut back by 6 bases and J by 1 base. The CDR3 totals 16 residues. The CDR3 nucleotides read TGTGCCAGCAGCCAAAACAGGGGGTCTGGGGCCAACGTCCTGACTTTC. Translating it yields CASSQNRGSGANVLTF.

The chain carries TRBV7-2 and TRBJ2-1; 9 nucleotides line up with TRBD2. Germline CDR1 reads SGHTA; CDR2 reads FQGNSA. CDR3 size: 17 residues. J gave up 7 bases and V 5 bases, and 15 bases lay outside the gene matches. CDR3: CASSATSGLAGFNEQFF. CDR3 bases: TGTGCCAGCAGCGCTACCTCGGGGCTAGCGGGATTTAATGAGCAGTTCTTC.

The chain carries TRBV28 and TRBJ1-3; weak D call: TRBD1 (5 bases). From germline, CDR1 is MDHEN and CDR2 SYDVKM. CDR3 length: 15 amino acids. V gave up 5 bases and J gave up 2 bases, with 13 bases separating them. The CDR3 bases are TGTGCCAGCAGTCCCCCGGGAGGGGCTGGAAACACCATATATTTT. Amino acid sequence: CASSPPGGAGNTIYF.

This sequence joins TRBV27 and TRBJ1-2; 10 bases agree with TRBD1. This CDR3 has 15 residues. The V gene's germline CDR1 is MNHEY and CDR2 SMNVEV (reference sequence). Unmatched junction bases numbered 8, after V lost 6 bases and J lost 4 bases. The CDR3 protein is CASRVWTGGGYGYTF. The CDR3 bases are TGTGCCAGCAGAGTCTGGACAGGGGGAGGCTATGGCTACACCTTC.

The chain joins TRBV28 to TRBJ1-5; unclear D gene. Germline V gene sequence: CDR1 MDHEN, CDR2 SYDVKM. CDR3 length equals 13 residues. With 2 bases removed from V and 6 bases from J, the gap between germline ends came to 8 bases. CDR3 bases: TGTGCCAGCAGTTTAAGTGCTACTCAGCCCCAGCATTTT. Translation: CASSLSATQPQHF.

The gene calls are TRBV30 and TRBJ2-7; 10 bases are a match to TRBD1. The germline gives CDR1 GTSNPN, CDR2 SVGIG (reference sequence). The CDR3 runs to 15 residues. V dropped 3 bases and J dropped 1; count of bases not matched to a gene: 6. DNA of the CDR3: TGTGCCTGGAGCGGTCGGGACAGGGGATCCTACGAGCAGTACTTC. Its translation: CAWSGRDRGSYEQYF. Full variable domain (outside the CDR3, taken from reference TRBV30 and TRBJ2-7): SQTIHQWPATLVQPVGSPLSLECTVEGTSNPNLYWYRQAAGRGLQLLFYSVGIGQISSEVPQNLSASRPQDRQFILSSKKLLLSDSGFYLCAWSGRDRGSYEQYFGPGTRLTVT.

The CDR3 sequence: CASSYRGGGSYGYTF. The CDR3 nucleotides are TGTGCCAGCAGTTACAGAGGAGGGGGCAGCTATGGCTACACCTTC. The chain links TRBV6-5 to TRBJ1-2; TRBD1 matches 7 bases. The CDR3 consists of 15 residues. Germline CDR1 reads MNHEY; CDR2 reads SVGAGI. Germline trimming cut 2 bases from V and 4 bases from J; bases unmatched to any gene: 7.

The V and J genes are TRBV9 and TRBJ2-1; D remains ambiguous. Germline V lookup: CDR1 SGDLS, CDR2 YYNGEE. The CDR3 covers 13 residues. V lost 0 bases to trimming and J lost 6 bases, with 7 bases between them. The CDR3 region has the DNA TGTGCCAGCAGCGTAGCTACAGCCAATGAGCAGTTCTTC. It yields the protein CASSVATANEQFF.

V gene TRBV2 combines with J gene TRBJ2-1; 12 bases agree with TRBD2. The germline V gene encodes CDR1 SNHLY and CDR2 FYNNEI. Trimming cost V 8 bases and J 7 bases; bases outside gene matches: 15. The CDR3 consists of 17 residues. The CDR3 loop is CASLPSGGAALGNEQFF. The CDR3 nucleotides read TGTGCCAGCCTTCCTAGCGGGGGGGCCGCCCTGGGAAATGAGCAGTTCTTC. Variable domain in full (rest from reference TRBV2 and TRBJ2-1): EPEVTQTPSHQVTQMGQEVILRCVPISNHLYFYWYRQILGQKVEFLVSFYNNEISEKSEIFDDQFSVERPDGSNFTLKIRSTKLEDSAMYFCASLPSGGAALGNEQFFGPGTRLTVL.

CDR3 sequence (DNA): TGCAGCGTTGCTCTTTACAGGGGATATACGCAGTATTTT. This encodes CSVALYRGYTQYF. V is TRBV29-1 and J is TRBJ2-3; 7 nucleotides align to TRBD1. This CDR3 has 13 amino acids. Germline V gene lookup returns CDR1 SQVTM and CDR2 ANQGSEA. V shed 4 bases and J 7 bases; nucleotides not matched to a gene: 8.

V and J are TRBV9 and TRBJ2-7, with 9 nucleotides matching TRBD2. V lost 4 bases to trimming and J lost 0 bases; unmatched junction nucleotides: 8. Germline CDR1 reads SGDLS; CDR2 reads YYNGEE. The CDR3 extends over 16 amino acids. CDR3 nucleotides: TGTGCCAGCAGCCCGCGCGGTAGCGGGAGCTCCTACGAGCAGTACTTC. It specifies CASSPRGSGSSYEQYF.

The sample holds one count of this clone. V gene TRBV10-3 combines with J gene TRBJ1-2; no clear D gene. There are 16 residues in the CDR3. V gave up 4 bases and J gave up 3 bases, with 18 bases separating them. CDR1 ENHRY and CDR2 SYGVKD come from the germline V gene. CDR3 in amino acids: CAISAGTTLTHYGYTF. The CDR3 coding sequence is TGTGCCATCAGTGCTGGCACAACCCTTACCCACTATGGCTACACCTTC.

The rearrangement uses TRBV27 and TRBJ2-4; 8 bases agree with TRBD1. V dropped 4 bases and J dropped 0; count of bases not matched to a gene: 8. Germline V gives CDR1 MNHEY, CDR2 SMNVEV (reference sequence). The CDR3 length is 17 residues. The CDR3 DNA is TGTGCCAGCAGTTCGGATCGGGACAGGATAGCCAAAAACATTCAGTACTTC. It specifies CASSSDRDRIAKNIQYF.

The chain combines TRBV4-1 with TRBJ2-3; 8 bases agree with TRBD2. The J segment lost 0 bases and the V segment lost 4 bases, leaving 9 bases of the junction unmatched. Per germline, CDR1 MGHRA and CDR2 YSYEKL. The CDR3 totals 17 residues. The CDR3: CASSPGSGGRSTDTQYF. The CDR3 nucleotides read TGCGCCAGCAGCCCCGGCAGCGGGGGCCGGAGCACAGATACGCAGTATTTT.

This clone has only one observation. The chain employs TRBV9 and TRBJ1-1, with TRBD1 as a possible D gene (5 bases). This CDR3 contains 14 residues. Trimming stripped 4 bases from V and 0 bases from J, with 10 bases between. Germline lookup yields CDR1 SGDLS and CDR2 YYNGEE. CDR3 DNA sequence: TGTGCCAGCAGCCTCCGACAGCTGAACACTGAAGCTTTCTTT. Protein sequence: CASSLRQLNTEAFF.

This chain links TRBV10-1 with TRBJ1-2; TRBD1 is a possible D gene (6 bases). The germline gives CDR1 WNHNN, CDR2 SYGVQD (reference sequence). Trimming cost V 3 bases and J 4 bases, with 9 bases left between them. The CDR3 contains 13 residues. The CDR3, as DNA: TGCGCCAGCAGTGAACAGGGCGGCTATGGCTACACCTTC. It is translated as CASSEQGGYGYTF.

This chain joins TRBV7-9 and TRBJ2-1; D remains unclear. Germline lookup yields CDR1 SEHNR and CDR2 FQNEAQ (reference sequence). The CDR3 runs to 13 residues. The V end was cut by 2 bases, the J end by 1 base, with 3 bases between. The DNA for the CDR3 is TGTGCCAGCAGCTTACAGTCCTACAATGAGCAGTTCTTC. Amino acid sequence: CASSLQSYNEQFF.

The gene calls are TRBV6-5 and TRBJ2-7; tentatively, D is TRBD1 (6 bases). Germline CDR1 reads MNHEY; CDR2 reads SVGAGI. V lost 6 bases, J lost 4 bases, and 16 bases lay in between. The CDR3 has 14 residues. CDR3 nucleotides: TGTGCCAGCAGGACAGCCCAGGGGCCGTACGAGCAGTACTTC. Protein sequence: CASRTAQGPYEQYF.

V gene TRBV18 combines with J gene TRBJ1-3; 7 bases match TRBD1. Germline CDR1 is KGHSH and CDR2 is LQKENI. The V gene end was trimmed by 1 base and the J gene end by 6 bases; junction bases not matched to a gene: 9. The CDR3 consists of 16 residues. In nucleotides, the CDR3 is TGTGCCAGCTCACCACAGGGGGCCGGGTCGAAAAACACCATATATTTT. Amino acids: CASSPQGAGSKNTIYF. The full variable domain, rest sourced from reference TRBV18 and TRBJ1-3, is NAGVMQNPRHLVRRRGQEARLRCSPMKGHSHVYWYRQLPEEGLKFMVYLQKENIIDESGMPKERFSAEFPKEGPSILRIQQVVRGDSAAYFCASSPQGAGSKNTIYFGEGSWLTVV.

The rearrangement joins TRBV19 to TRBJ1-2; D gene ambiguous. This CDR3 comprises 14 residues. V was trimmed by 0 bases and J by 3 bases, leaving 8 bases between them. Germline V gene data show CDR1 as LNHDA and CDR2 as SQIVND (reference sequence). The CDR3 region has the DNA TGTGCCAGTAGTATAGATCGCGGGCACTATGGCTACACCTTC. It is translated as CASSIDRGHYGYTF.